These 21 T cell receptor beta chains came from one sample sequenced in a study of CD8+CD57+ T cells in acquired aplastic anemia. The template for TCR beta VDJ and CDR3 sequence profiling was genomic DNA. MiXCR, applied by TCRdb to the reads, yields one record per CDR3 protein. Among roughly 250,000 distinct CDR3 sequences listed, 65% to 90% were seen once. Patients picked for sequencing had shown CD8+CD57+ cell expansion detected by flow cytometry. Sample: sorted CD4+, CD8+, or CD8+CD57+ T cells (not recorded which) from PBMCs. These receptors were taken from a human donor with aplastic anemia.

On this clonotype itself: A junction boundary mismatches the germline segment, possibly from a read error. The chain is built from TRBV7-8 and TRBJ2-7, with D maybe TRBD2 (5 bases). There are 14 residues in the CDR3. The germline CDR1 and CDR2 sequences are SGHVS and FQNEAQ. The CDR3 protein is CASSFTGSPYKQYF. The CDR3 bases are TGTGCCAGCAGCTTCACGGGAAGCCCCTATAAGCAGTATTTC.

The chain couples TRBV7-9 to TRBJ2-7; 11 bases agree with TRBD2. This CDR3 region has 15 residues. With V trimmed by 3 bases and J by 3 bases, 4 bases remained unmatched. Germline V gene sequence: CDR1 SEHNR, CDR2 FQNEAQ (reference sequence). CDR3 sequence reads: CASSLTSGDGYEQYV. In DNA form, the CDR3 reads TGTGCCAGCAGCTTGACTAGCGGGGACGGCTACGAGCAGTACGTC.

A remark on this clonotype: It is likely a read error, because the conserved phenylalanine at the end of the CDR3 is missing. The DNA is omitted, as the CDR3 cannot be located on it reliably, and the CDR3 follows TCRdb's listing. The V and J genes are TRBV7-9 and TRBJ2-1; the D call TRBD1 from the table was never checked on the DNA. Germline CDR1 reads SEHNR; CDR2 reads FQNEAQ (reference sequence). The CDR3 spans 13 residues, counting both ends. The chain's CDR3 is CASSVGGSRGQFE.

This clonotype turned up a few times. The J gene is TRBJ1-2, the V gene TRBV10-3, with D possibly matching TRBD1 (5 bases). V was shortened by 3 bases and J by 8 bases, with 13 bases between the two germline ends. Per germline, CDR1 ENHRY and CDR2 SYGVKD. The CDR3 has 13 amino acids. The CDR3: CAISDYGARGYTF. CDR3 DNA: TGTGCCATCAGTGATTATGGGGCGCGGGGCTACACCTTC.

The chain has TRBV9 and TRBJ1-5; D gene uncertain. Germline values: CDR1 SGDLS, CDR2 YYNGEE. The CDR3 loop spans 13 amino acids. V lost 2 bases to trimming and J lost 7 bases, with 10 bases between them. CDR3 amino acids: CASSVGWGQPQHF. The DNA of the CDR3 is TGTGCCAGCAGCGTGGGGTGGGGACAGCCCCAGCATTTT.

On this clonotype itself: The germline gene is not matched at one end of the junction; a read error may be the cause. V gene TRBV27 combines with J gene TRBJ2-4; TRBD2 might be the D (7 bases). This CDR3 spans 13 amino acids. Germline lookup yields CDR1 MNHEY and CDR2 SMNVEV (reference sequence). The CDR3 region has the DNA TGTGCCAGCGAACAGGGACCAGCGGGAAGTCTGTCCTTC. Translation gives CASEQGPAGSLSF.

V is TRBV7-2 and J is TRBJ1-2; no firm D call. Looked up from germline, CDR1 is SGHTA and CDR2 is FQGNSA. The CDR3 covers 16 residues. V was shortened by 3 bases and J by 7 bases, with 21 bases between the two germline ends. CDR3 loop: CASSFDPDGPALGYTF. The CDR3 nucleotides read TGTGCCAGCAGCTTTGATCCAGACGGGCCAGCCCTTGGCTACACCTTC.

The chain recombines TRBV7-8 with TRBJ2-7; D uncertain. V was pared by 3 bases and J by 2 bases, with 14 bases between. Germline values: CDR1 SGHVS, CDR2 FQNEAQ. This CDR3 contains 15 residues. CDR3 in DNA: TGTGCCAGCAGCTTCCTTGCAGAAACGACCTACGAGCAGTACGTC. It is translated as CASSFLAETTYEQYV.

V gene TRBV2 combines with J gene TRBJ1-6; a possible D gene is TRBD1 (5 bases). The CDR3 has 14 amino acids. Germline V gene lookup returns CDR1 SNHLY and CDR2 FYNNEI. Between the trimmed V and J ends, which lost 9 bases and 5 bases, there was a span of 14 bases. CDR3: CASGARDNNSPLHF. For the CDR3, the DNA is TGTGCCAGTGGCGCCAGGGATAATAATTCACCCCTCCACTTT.

The chain uses TRBV7-9 and TRBJ2-7; D remains unclear. Trimming removed 8 bases from V and 5 bases from J, with 16 bases in between. The CDR3 length is 13 residues. Germline V gene data show CDR1 as SEHNR and CDR2 as FQNEAQ (reference sequence). The CDR3 region is CASGSPSGDEQYF. The CDR3 DNA sequence: TGTGCCAGCGGCTCACCTAGTGGAGACGAGCAGTACTTC.

This CDR3 is CASALAAVPSGANVLTF. As DNA, the CDR3 is TGTGCCAGCGCCCTAGCGGCGGTCCCCTCTGGGGCCAACGTCCTGACTTTC. V is TRBV7-9 and J is TRBJ2-6; 7 nucleotides match TRBD2. CDR3 length: 17 residues. Germline loops: CDR1 SEHNR, CDR2 FQNEAQ (reference sequence). V was clipped by 8 bases and J by 0 bases; unmatched bases: 10.

A single count supports this clonotype. The rearrangement uses TRBV7-3 and TRBJ2-1; 7 nucleotides agree with TRBD1. This CDR3 contains 14 residues. Germline V gene lookup returns CDR1 SGHTA and CDR2 FQGTGA. The trim removed 5 bases at V and 10 bases at J, leaving 11 bases unmatched. Here the CDR3 DNA reads TGTGCCAGCAGCCCACAGGGGACCTGGGGAGAGCAGTTCTTC. This translates into CASSPQGTWGEQFF.

The rearrangement uses TRBV6-1 and TRBJ2-1, with 7 positions matching TRBD1. The J segment lost 4 bases and the V segment lost 1 base, leaving 4 bases of the junction unmatched. Germline CDR1 reads MNHNS; CDR2 reads SASEGT. The CDR3 has 15 residues. DNA of the CDR3: TGTGCCAGCAGTGAAGAGGGGGCTAGTTACAATGAGCAGTTCTTC. Protein product: CASSEEGASYNEQFF.

This sequence joins TRBV2 and TRBJ1-2, with D possibly matching TRBD1 (5 bases). The ends were cut back, 5 bases at V and 10 bases at J, with 20 bases in the middle. CDR3 size: 14 residues. Germline-derived CDR1 and CDR2 are SNHLY and FYNNEI. CDR3 region: CASSPSDGGNAYTF. The CDR3 nucleotides read TGTGCCAGCAGTCCCTCGGACGGGGGAAATGCCTACACCTTC.

V gene TRBV7-2 combines with J gene TRBJ2-7; 8 nucleotides agree with TRBD2. J lost 2 bases, V lost 8 bases, and 5 bases had no gene match. The germline V gene encodes CDR1 SGHTA and CDR2 FQGNSA. This CDR3 region has 13 residues. Here the CDR3 DNA reads TGTGCCAGCGCGGGGGGTCTAACCTACGAGCAGTACTTC. This encodes CASAGGLTYEQYF. Full variable domain (outside the CDR3, taken from reference TRBV7-2 and TRBJ2-7): GAGVSQSPSNKVTEKGKDVELRCDPISGHTALYWYRQSLGQGLEFLIYFQGNSAPDKSGLPSDRFSAERTGGSVSTLTIQRTQQEDSAVYLCASAGGLTYEQYFGPGTRLTVT.

This sequence joins TRBV11-1 and TRBJ2-7; tentative D call: TRBD1 (7 bases). The V gene's germline CDR1 is SGHAT and CDR2 FQDESV (reference sequence). The CDR3 spans 18 residues. V lost 5 bases, J lost 1 base, and 24 bases lay in between. The CDR3 DNA follows: TGTGCCAGCAGCACCACAGCGCGCGGGACAGCCCTTTCCTACGAGCAGTACGTC. Protein product: CASSTTARGTALSYEQYV.

The chain uses TRBV5-6 and TRBJ2-4, with a possible D match to TRBD2 (6 bases). This CDR3 has 12 residues. V lost 0 bases and J 8 bases, leaving 6 bases between the germline ends. CDR1 is SGHDT, CDR2 YYEEEE, per germline. The CDR3, as DNA: TGTGCCAGCAGCTTGGGGGAGGACATTCAGTACTTC. It is translated as CASSLGEDIQYF.

This chain uses TRBV19 with TRBJ2-7; 11 bases line up with TRBD1. This CDR3 has 14 residues. Looked up from germline, CDR1 is LNHDA and CDR2 is SQIVND (reference sequence). The CDR3 DNA is TGTGCATCCAGTACAGTCGGACAGGGGGCACAGCAGTACTTC. Encoded protein: CASSTVGQGAQQYF.

The chain recombines TRBV10-3 with TRBJ2-3; no clear D. There are 14 residues in the CDR3. Per germline, CDR1 ENHRY and CDR2 SYGVKD. V was clipped by 2 bases and J by 0 bases, with 6 bases between them. CDR3 coding DNA: TGTGCCATCAGTGAGGGGGTTAGCACAGATACGCAGTATTTT. Protein sequence: CAISEGVSTDTQYF.

A note on this clonotype: An end of the junction differs from the germline gene, which may be a read error. This chain joins TRBV2 and TRBJ1-1; tentative D call: TRBD1 (6 bases). Germline assignment: CDR1 SNHLY and CDR2 FYNNEI. There are 17 residues in the CDR3. The CDR3 sequence: CASGDGGTDTRNFDPGF. The CDR3, as DNA: TGTGCCAGCGGGGACGGGGGCACAGATACGCGAAATTTTGACCCAGGCTTT.

This clonotype was seen only once. The missing conserved phenylalanine or tryptophan at the end of this CDR3 makes a read error likely. Because the CDR3's place on the DNA is in doubt, the DNA is left out and the CDR3 is given as listed by TCRdb. The chain is built from TRBV7-7 and TRBJ2-1. The CDR3 length equals 13 residues, ends included. CDR1 SSHAT and CDR2 FNYEAQ come from the germline V gene (reference sequence). This CDR3 is CSRSLPPWKLKFS.